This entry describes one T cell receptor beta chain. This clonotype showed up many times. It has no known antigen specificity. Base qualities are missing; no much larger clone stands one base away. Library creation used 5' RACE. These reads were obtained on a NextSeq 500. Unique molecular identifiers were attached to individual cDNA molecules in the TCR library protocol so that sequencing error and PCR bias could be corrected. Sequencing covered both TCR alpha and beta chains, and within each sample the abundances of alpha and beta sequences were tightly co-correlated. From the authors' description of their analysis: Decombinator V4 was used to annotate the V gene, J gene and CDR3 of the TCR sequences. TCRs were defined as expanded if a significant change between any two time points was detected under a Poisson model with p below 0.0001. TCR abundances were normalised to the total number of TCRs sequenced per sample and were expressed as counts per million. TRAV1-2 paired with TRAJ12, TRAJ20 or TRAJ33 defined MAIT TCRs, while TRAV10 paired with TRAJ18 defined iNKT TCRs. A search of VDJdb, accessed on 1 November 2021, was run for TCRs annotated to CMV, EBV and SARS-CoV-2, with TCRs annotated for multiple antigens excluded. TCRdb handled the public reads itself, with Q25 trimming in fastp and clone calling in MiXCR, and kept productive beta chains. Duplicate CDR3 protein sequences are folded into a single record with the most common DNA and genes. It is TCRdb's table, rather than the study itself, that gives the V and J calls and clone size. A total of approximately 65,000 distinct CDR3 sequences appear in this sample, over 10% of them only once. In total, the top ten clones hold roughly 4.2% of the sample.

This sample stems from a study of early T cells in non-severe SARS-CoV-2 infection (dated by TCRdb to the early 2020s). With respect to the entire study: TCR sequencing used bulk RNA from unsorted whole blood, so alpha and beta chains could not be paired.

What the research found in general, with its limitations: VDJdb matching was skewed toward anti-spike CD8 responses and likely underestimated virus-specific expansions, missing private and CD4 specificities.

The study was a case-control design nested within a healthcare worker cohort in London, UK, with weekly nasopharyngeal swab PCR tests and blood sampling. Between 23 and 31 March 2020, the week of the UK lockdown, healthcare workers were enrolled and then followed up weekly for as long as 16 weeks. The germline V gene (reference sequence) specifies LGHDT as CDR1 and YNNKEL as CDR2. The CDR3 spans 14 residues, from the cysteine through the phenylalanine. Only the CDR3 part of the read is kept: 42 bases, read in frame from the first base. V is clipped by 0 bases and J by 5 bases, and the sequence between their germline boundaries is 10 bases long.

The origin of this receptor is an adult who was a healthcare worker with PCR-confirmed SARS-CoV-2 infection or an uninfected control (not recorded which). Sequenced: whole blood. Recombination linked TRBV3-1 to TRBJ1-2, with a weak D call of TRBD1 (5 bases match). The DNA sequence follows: TGTGCCAGCAGCCAAGACCCGGGGCCTTATGGCTACACCTTC. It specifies CASSQDPGPYGYTF.